The rows below give T cell receptor beta chains drawn from one sample of a study of blood T cell repertoires in COVID-19. Repertoires were generated with immunoSEQ multiplex PCR, while TCRdb's copy carries only in-frame clones and drops some. The table records roughly 200,000 clones, about 77% of them present only once. The sample taken for sequencing was peripheral blood. The receptors stem from an elderly woman with active or convalescent COVID-19. Each CDR3 is given with its conserved first and last residue. D genes are given only for firm matches. Clone size is not always given. Where it is, it says once, few, many or a class for expanded clones.

CDR3 length	V gene	J gene	D gene	clone size	CDR3 protein	CDR3 DNA
13	TRBV28	TRBJ2-7	TRBD1	NA	CASKQGTVYEQYF	TGTGCCAGCAAACAGGGGACCGTCTACGAGCAGTACTTC
10	TRBV29-1	TRBJ1-2	NA	few	CSVGPGGYTF	TGCAGCGTTGGACCGGGTGGCTACACCTTC
15	TRBV6-1	TRBJ1-1	NA	NA	CASSEERWRGPEAFF	TGTGCCAGCAGTGAAGAACGTTGGCGGGGGCCTGAAGCTTTCTTT
15	TRBV3-1/TRBV3-2	TRBJ1-1	NA	NA	CASSQDGPGNTEAFF	TGTGCCAGCAGCCAAGATGGGCCAGGGAACACTGAAGCTTTCTTT
19	TRBV20-1	TRBJ2-5	TRBD1	NA	CSASAPRGQGAGRSETQYF	TGCAGTGCTAGTGCTCCCCGCGGACAGGGGGCCGGTCGGTCAGAGACCCAGTACTTC
13	TRBV27	TRBJ1-1	NA	NA	CASSYQVNTEAFF	TGTGCCAGCAGTTACCAGGTCAACACTGAAGCTTTCTTT
15	TRBV6-5	TRBJ1-5	NA	NA	CASSYSSNSNQPQHF	TGTGCCAGCAGTTACTCGTCTAATAGCAATCAGCCCCAGCATTTT
13	TRBV2	TRBJ1-1	NA	NA	CASSYVVNTEAFF	TGTGCCAGCAGCTACGTAGTGAACACTGAAGCTTTCTTT
17	TRBV4-1	TRBJ2-6	NA	NA	CASSPYPPGTGANVLTF	TGCGCCAGCAGCCCCTACCCGCCGGGAACTGGGGCCAACGTCCTGACTTTC
17	TRBV6-2/TRBV6-3	TRBJ2-7	TRBD2	NA	CASSPSLAGGHSYEQYF	TGTGCCAGCAGTCCATCACTAGCGGGGGGACACTCCTACGAGCAGTACTTC
19	TRBV7-8	TRBJ1-3	TRBD1	NA	CASSREGTGGIRAGNTIYF	TGTGCCAGCAGCCGAGAGGGGACAGGGGGCATCAGGGCTGGAAACACCATATATTTT
12	TRBV19	TRBJ1-2	NA	NA	CASSLTSYGYTF	TGTGCCAGTAGTCTTACATCCTATGGCTACACCTTC
12	TRBV12-5	TRBJ1-2	TRBD1	NA	CASGSGGYGYTF	TGTGCTAGTGGGTCAGGGGGGTATGGCTACACCTTC
14	TRBV5-6	TRBJ1-1	NA	once	CASSRRGLNTEAFF	TGTGCCAGCAGCCGAAGGGGATTGAACACTGAAGCTTTCTTT
16	TRBV13	TRBJ2-7	TRBD1	NA	CASSSNRDRVAYEQYF	TGTGCCAGCAGCTCTAACCGGGACAGGGTCGCCTACGAGCAGTACTTC
17	TRBV5-1	TRBJ2-3	TRBD2	few	CASSLVASGGRVDTQYF	TGCGCCAGCAGCTTGGTGGCTAGCGGGGGGAGAGTAGATACGCAGTATTTT
13	TRBV6-4	TRBJ1-4	NA	NA	CASPHAAGEKLFF	TGTGCCAGCCCCCATGCGGCGGGTGAAAAACTGTTTTTT
13	TRBV5-1	TRBJ1-1	NA	NA	CASSFIANTEAFF	TGCGCCAGCAGCTTCATAGCGAACACTGAAGCTTTCTTT
18	TRBV9	TRBJ1-6	NA	NA	CASSPTPGSSPYNSPLHF	TGTGCCAGCAGCCCAACGCCCGGGAGCAGCCCCTATAATTCACCCCTCCACTTT
15	TRBV18	TRBJ2-2	NA	NA	CASSPPSRSAGELFF	TGTGCCAGCTCACCACCCAGTCGTAGCGCCGGGGAGCTGTTTTTT
14	TRBV28	TRBJ2-3	NA	NA	CASGLRQSTDTQYF	TGTGCCAGCGGTTTGAGGCAAAGCACAGATACGCAGTATTTT
14	TRBV5-1	TRBJ2-2	NA	NA	CASKASTTTGELFF	TGCGCCAGCAAAGCTAGCACGACGACCGGGGAGCTGTTTTTT
16	TRBV5-1	TRBJ2-1	TRBD2	NA	CASSQTSGGVRGEQFF	TGCGCCAGCAGCCAGACTAGCGGGGGGGTTCGCGGTGAGCAGTTCTTC
16	TRBV28	TRBJ2-5	TRBD2	NA	CASSLLASGGAETQYF	TGTGCCAGCAGTTTACTGGCTAGCGGGGGGGCGGAGACCCAGTACTTC
18	TRBV29-1	TRBJ2-1	NA	NA	CSARAPGTLVADYNEQFF	TGCAGCGCTCGGGCCCCCGGGACTCTAGTTGCTGATTACAATGAGCAGTTCTTC
15	TRBV3-1/TRBV3-2	TRBJ1-4	NA	NA	CASSLLGRTNEKLFF	TGTGCCAGCAGCCTCCTCGGTCGGACTAATGAAAAACTGTTTTTT
16	TRBV6-4	TRBJ2-3	NA	NA	CASSDSIAGDADTQYF	TGTGCCAGCAGTGACTCGATCGCAGGGGACGCAGATACGCAGTATTTT
17	TRBV19	TRBJ2-1	TRBD2	NA	CASSITSGGARFNEQFF	TGTGCCAGTAGTATAACTAGCGGGGGGGCCAGGTTTAATGAGCAGTTCTTC
14	TRBV2	TRBJ2-1	TRBD2	NA	CASRRTRLYNEQFF	TGTGCCAGCAGGAGGACTAGACTCTACAATGAGCAGTTCTTC
13	TRBV9	TRBJ1-1	NA	NA	CASSVEGRTEAFF	TGTGCCAGCAGCGTAGAGGGGAGGACTGAAGCTTTCTTT
15	TRBV7-9	TRBJ1-4	NA	NA	CASGPSRGTNEKLFF	TGTGCCAGCGGACCCAGCAGGGGAACTAATGAAAAACTGTTTTTT
16	TRBV5-1	TRBJ2-7	NA	NA	CASSARPVQGSYEQYF	TGCGCCAGCAGCGCCCGGCCGGTACAGGGCTCCTACGAGCAGTACTTC
16	TRBV5-1	TRBJ1-3	NA	NA	CASSLDRGAEGNTIYF	TGCGCCAGCAGCTTGGATCGTGGGGCAGAAGGAAACACCATATATTTT
14	TRBV27	TRBJ2-7	NA	NA	CASSLSGPAYEQYF	TGTGCCAGCAGTTTGTCTGGGCCTGCCTACGAGCAGTACTTC
15	TRBV18	TRBJ2-1	NA	NA	CASSPQGFSYNEQFF	TGTGCCAGCTCACCTCAGGGTTTCTCCTACAATGAGCAGTTCTTC
11	TRBV18	TRBJ2-7	NA	few	CASSKGGEQYF	TGTGCCAGCTCAAAGGGAGGCGAGCAGTACTTC
16	TRBV7-2	TRBJ2-2	TRBD1	NA	CASSLQGAGVTGELFF	TGTGCCAGCAGCCTACAGGGGGCAGGGGTAACCGGGGAGCTGTTTTTT
13	TRBV30	TRBJ2-7	TRBD1	NA	CAWARGLGGEQYF	TGTGCCTGGGCCAGGGGGCTTGGAGGGGAGCAGTACTTC
14	TRBV9	TRBJ1-1	TRBD1	NA	CASSEWDRATEAFF	TGTGCCAGCAGCGAGTGGGACAGGGCCACTGAAGCTTTCTTT
17	TRBV3-1/TRBV3-2	TRBJ2-7	TRBD2	NA	CASSQTSAGLAGVEQYF	TGTGCCAGCAGCCAAACTTCCGCGGGACTAGCGGGCGTCGAGCAGTACTTC
16	TRBV4-1	TRBJ2-3	TRBD2	NA	CASSQDLAGGTDTQYF	TGCGCCAGCAGCCAAGATTTGGCGGGAGGCACAGATACGCAGTATTTT
15	TRBV9	TRBJ2-5	NA	NA	CASSVATSGGETQYF	TGTGCCAGCAGCGTAGCTACAAGTGGGGGGGAGACCCAGTACTTC
14	TRBV7-2	TRBJ1-1	NA	NA	CASSQDRRRGEAFF	TGTGCCAGCAGCCAGGACCGGCGACGGGGTGAAGCTTTCTTT
12	TRBV25-1	TRBJ1-1	TRBD1	NA	CAMQTGPTEAFF	TGTGCCATGCAGACAGGGCCGACTGAAGCTTTCTTT
16	TRBV20-1	TRBJ2-3	TRBD2	NA	CSASGLAGAQVDTQYF	TGCAGTGCTAGTGGACTAGCGGGGGCTCAGGTAGATACGCAGTATTTT
14	TRBV7-3	TRBJ1-5	NA	once	CASSLHRVNQPQHF	TGTGCCAGCAGCCTCCACAGGGTCAATCAGCCCCAGCATTTT
11	TRBV29-1	TRBJ2-7	TRBD1	NA	CSAGTGVEQYF	TGCAGCGCCGGGACAGGGGTCGAGCAGTACTTC
13	TRBV7-2	TRBJ1-4	NA	NA	CASSFTDSEKLFF	TGTGCCAGCAGCTTTACGGACAGTGAAAAACTGTTTTTT
14	TRBV2	TRBJ2-5	NA	few	CASSERRGGETQYF	TGTGCCAGCAGTGAACGTAGGGGTGGAGAGACCCAGTACTTC
14	TRBV2	TRBJ2-7	TRBD2	NA	CASSIRLASYEQYF	TGTGCCAGCTCCATCCGACTAGCCAGCTACGAGCAGTACTTC
17	TRBV4-1	TRBJ2-5	NA	NA	CASSQDNGWQGRWTQYF	TGCGCCAGCAGCCAAGACAATGGTTGGCAGGGGCGGTGGACCCAGTACTTC